These 22 T cell receptor beta chains originate from one sample sequenced in a study of blood T cell repertoires in COVID-19. Clones were read by immunoSEQ multiplex PCR, and TCRdb kept only the in-frame ones, dropping some. Of about 410,000 clones listed, over 75% are singletons. The specimen was peripheral blood. All receptors derive from a woman aged 40 to 50 with COVID-19, enrolled during active disease.

The chain is built from TRBV13 and TRBJ2-7, with TRBD2 matching over 16 bases. CDR1 and CDR2 (germline): PRHDT, FYEKMQ (reference sequence). The length of the CDR3 is 16 residues. Trimming cost V 4 bases and J 7 bases; bases outside gene matches: 7. This chain's CDR3 is CASSSGLAGGPGEQYF. Here the CDR3 DNA reads TGTGCCAGCAGCTCGGGACTAGCGGGAGGGCCAGGAGAGCAGTACTTC.

The gene calls are TRBV5-1 and TRBJ1-1; 7 positions match TRBD1. V dropped 2 bases and J dropped 7; count of bases not matched to a gene: 11. CDR1 SGHRS and CDR2 YFSETQ come from the germline V gene. This CDR3 has 15 amino acids. CDR3 nucleotide sequence: TGCGCCAGCAGCTTACTACCTGGGACAGAACTTGAAGCTTTCTTT. Protein sequence: CASSLLPGTELEAFF. Complete variable domain (other parts from reference TRBV5-1 and TRBJ1-1): KAGVTQTPRYLIKTRGQQVTLSCSPISGHRSVSWYQQTPGQGLQFLFEYFSETQRNKGNFPGRFSGRQFSNSRSEMNVSTLELGDSALYLCASSLLPGTELEAFFGQGTRLTVV.

This rearrangement joins TRBV9 to TRBJ2-1, with 10 bases identical to TRBD1. With 4 bases clipped from V and 9 bases from J, the junction kept 10 bases outside the gene matches. CDR1 and CDR2 from the germline V gene are SGDLS and YYNGEE. The CDR3 contains 15 residues. The CDR3 sequence: CASSFTGQGFGEQFF. The CDR3 DNA is TGTGCCAGCAGCTTCACGGGACAGGGGTTTGGTGAGCAGTTCTTC.

This chain links TRBV5-4 with TRBJ2-5, with D tentatively TRBD1 (6 bases). This CDR3 is 16 amino acids long. V was pared by 1 base and J by 4 bases, with 17 bases between. Looked up from germline, CDR1 is SGHNT and CDR2 is YYREEE (reference sequence). CDR3 amino acids: CASSLPGPGAIETQYF. The CDR3 DNA reads TGTGCCAGCAGCTTGCCGGGCCCAGGGGCGATAGAGACCCAGTACTTC.

The V gene is TRBV19, the J gene TRBJ1-1; D perhaps matches TRBD1 (6 bases). Between the trimmed V and J ends, which lost 8 bases and 0 bases, there was a span of 10 bases. From germline, CDR1 is LNHDA and CDR2 SQIVND (reference sequence). CDR3 length equals 13 residues. The CDR3 reads CASAPGVNTEAFF. The CDR3 DNA reads TGTGCCAGTGCCCCAGGGGTGAACACTGAAGCTTTCTTT.

The chain is built from TRBV9 and TRBJ1-6; TRBD1 aligns across 8 bases. The CDR3 loop spans 14 amino acids. Per germline, CDR1 SGDLS and CDR2 YYNGEE. Trimming at V came to 5 bases and at J to 9 bases, leaving 7 bases not matched to a gene. The CDR3 nucleotides are TGTGCCAGCAGTCGGACAGGGTCCCCTTCACCCCTCCACTTT. It translates to CASSRTGSPSPLHF.

The rearrangement uses TRBV2 and TRBJ1-1; D remains ambiguous. Per the germline V gene, CDR1 is SNHLY and CDR2 is FYNNEI. V lost 3 bases, J lost 0 bases, and 8 bases lay in between. The CDR3 has 14 residues. CDR3 region: CASSELVVNTEAFF. The CDR3, as DNA: TGTGCCAGCAGTGAGTTAGTGGTGAACACTGAAGCTTTCTTT.

This chain links TRBV24-1 with TRBJ2-3; 9 nucleotides line up with TRBD2. The CDR3 covers 16 residues. CDR1 is KGHDR and CDR2 is SFDVKD in the germline V gene. Germline trimming cut 0 bases from V and 1 base from J; bases unmatched to any gene: 1. The CDR3 bases are TGTGCCACCAGTGATTTGGCTAGCGGGGGCACAGATACGCAGTATTTT. The encoded protein is CATSDLASGGTDTQYF.

The V gene is TRBV19, the J gene TRBJ1-4; 9 bases fit TRBD1. This CDR3 is built from 14 residues. Germline CDR1 is LNHDA and CDR2 is SQIVND (reference sequence). V shed 4 bases and J 8 bases; nucleotides not matched to a gene: 5. The CDR3 protein is CASSRGQGSEKLFF. Written as DNA, the CDR3 is TGTGCCAGTAGTAGGGGACAGGGATCGGAAAAACTGTTTTTT.

This chain connects TRBV29-1 to TRBJ1-2; D is uncertain. This CDR3 region has 11 residues. The ends were cut back, 4 bases at V and 6 bases at J, with 9 bases in the middle. The germline CDR1 and CDR2 sequences are SQVTM and ANQGSEA. CDR3 DNA sequence: TGCAGCGTTGTCAACATTAATGGCTACACCTTC. Residues: CSVVNINGYTF.

The genes are TRBV7-2 and TRBJ1-5; D is ambiguous. This CDR3 region has 15 residues. V lost 0 bases and J 7 bases, leaving 13 bases between the germline ends. Germline CDR1 is SGHTA and CDR2 is FQGNSA. The DNA for the CDR3 is TGTGCCAGCAGCTTAGCGGGTTTATCAGGACAGCCCCAGCATTTT. Encoded protein: CASSLAGLSGQPQHF.

The chain combines TRBV7-9 with TRBJ1-4; no clear D. The CDR3 is 14 residues long. The germline V and J ends were trimmed by 5 bases and 4 bases, with 11 bases remaining between them. CDR1 and CDR2 from the germline V gene are SEHNR and FQNEAQ (reference sequence). The CDR3 DNA reads as TGTGCCAGCAGCACCCGGGAGTTTAATGAAAAACTGTTTTTT. This codes for CASSTREFNEKLFF.

V usage is TRBV7-3 and J usage is TRBJ2-3, with TRBD2 identical over 7 bases. This CDR3 comprises 17 residues. V lost 0 bases to trimming and J lost 4 bases; unmatched junction nucleotides: 10. Germline-derived CDR1 and CDR2 are SGHTA and FQGTGA. CDR3 region: CASSLTAPGSGPDTQYF. CDR3 DNA: TGTGCCAGCAGCTTAACGGCGCCCGGTAGCGGGCCAGATACGCAGTATTTT. Supplemented by reference TRBV7-3 and TRBJ2-3, the full variable domain reads GAGVSQTPSNKVTEKGKYVELRCDPISGHTALYWYRQSLGQGPEFLIYFQGTGAADDSGLPNDRFFAVRPEGSVSTLKIQRTERGDSAVYLCASSLTAPGSGPDTQYFGPGTRLTVL.

This clone turned up a few times. In DNA, the CDR3 is TGTGCCAGCAGCTTAGCGGTGACAGGGGGCTACGAGCAGTACTTC. It translates to CASSLAVTGGYEQYF. The chain is built from TRBV7-8 and TRBJ2-7, with 9 nucleotides matching TRBD1. The CDR3 loop spans 15 amino acids. The trim removed 0 bases at V and 3 bases at J, leaving 3 bases unmatched. Germline CDR1 and CDR2: SGHVS and FQNEAQ.

V and J are TRBV6-2 or TRBV6-3 and TRBJ1-5, with D tentatively TRBD1 (5 bases). Trimming left V 0 bases short and J 2 bases short, with 11 bases between. This CDR3 has 16 amino acids. CDR1 and CDR2 (germline): MNHEY, SVGEGT. The CDR3: CASSYSTGVGNQPQHF. The CDR3 DNA reads as TGTGCCAGCAGTTACTCAACGGGGGTGGGCAATCAGCCCCAGCATTTT.

The CDR3 bases are TGTGCCAGCAGTTATCAGGGGAATGTCTCCCCCTACGAGCAGTACTTC. Translated, it gives CASSYQGNVSPYEQYF. The chain is built from TRBV28 and TRBJ2-7; a possible D gene is TRBD1 (6 bases). The CDR3 covers 16 residues. V dropped 4 bases and J dropped 2 bases, with 18 bases sitting between them. From germline, CDR1 is MDHEN and CDR2 SYDVKM.

The rearrangement uses TRBV7-3 and TRBJ1-1; D ambiguous. The V gene's germline CDR1 is SGHTA and CDR2 FQGTGA. The CDR3 contains 14 residues. V dropped 3 bases and J dropped 4 bases, with 12 bases sitting between them. The CDR3 sequence is CASSFTSGRTEAFF. CDR3 nucleotides: TGTGCCAGCAGCTTTACCAGCGGGCGCACTGAAGCTTTCTTT. Full variable domain (rest looked up from reference TRBV7-3 and TRBJ1-1): GAGVSQTPSNKVTEKGKYVELRCDPISGHTALYWYRQSLGQGPEFLIYFQGTGAADDSGLPNDRFFAVRPEGSVSTLKIQRTERGDSAVYLCASSFTSGRTEAFFGQGTRLTVV.

The chain couples TRBV28 to TRBJ1-5; D gene uncertain. The CDR3 loop spans 14 amino acids. The V and J ends lost 2 bases and 2 bases respectively, with 7 bases between them. Germline V gene data show CDR1 as MDHEN and CDR2 as SYDVKM. The DNA of the CDR3 is TGTGCCAGCAGTTTACCGAGGGGCAATCAGCCCCAGCATTTT. It codes for CASSLPRGNQPQHF.

The chain is built from TRBV30 and TRBJ1-2; perhaps TRBD1 as D (5 bases). Germline lookup yields CDR1 GTSNPN and CDR2 SVGIG (reference sequence). This CDR3 spans 15 amino acids. V gave up 2 bases and J gave up 0 bases, with 13 bases separating them. CDR3 bases: TGTGCCTGGAGTTCCCCGGGACTTTCTAACTATGGCTACACCTTC. Translating gives CAWSSPGLSNYGYTF.

The chain couples TRBV14 to TRBJ1-1; TRBD1 matches 7 bases. Germline CDR1 and CDR2: SGHDN and FVKESK. Losses at the gene ends were 0 bases for V and 8 bases for J; bases not matched to a gene: 18. This CDR3 is 18 amino acids long. The CDR3 here is CASSQDPRREGAVREAFF. The CDR3 nucleotides read TGTGCCAGCAGCCAAGATCCCCGTCGGGAGGGGGCCGTCCGGGAAGCTTTCTTT.

V usage is TRBV28 and J usage is TRBJ1-5; 9 nucleotides line up with TRBD1. The CDR3 length is 16 residues. The ends lost 5 bases at V and 6 bases at J; junction bases unmatched: 11. The germline CDR1 and CDR2 sequences are MDHEN and SYDVKM. CDR3 nucleotides: TGTGCCAGCAGTCCATGGTTAGGGACAGGGTTTCAGCCCCAGCATTTT. Protein product: CASSPWLGTGFQPQHF.

This rearrangement joins TRBV28 to TRBJ1-1; 8 bases map to TRBD1. This CDR3 spans 15 amino acids. J was trimmed by 1 base and V by 10 bases; bases with no gene match: 11. Germline V gene data show CDR1 as MDHEN and CDR2 as SYDVKM. The CDR3 DNA is TGTGCCAAAGGACAGGGTCCTTGGGCGAACACTGAAGCTTTCTTT. Translation: CAKGQGPWANTEAFF.